A selection of T cell receptor beta chains follows, all from one sample in a study of control samples from healthy donors and cancer patients. Generated by immunoSEQ multiplex PCR, the TCRdb table keeps only in-frame clones and is missing some. The sample has about 270,000 clones, roughly 87% seen once. Sample: PBMCs. The receptors were sampled from a woman aged 55-69 years with lung cancer. CDR3s include the opening cysteine and the closing phenylalanine or tryptophan. D genes are given only for firm matches. A clone size is listed for some rows: how often the clone was seen (once, few, many), or a class if it is expanded.

v_gene,len,j_gene,d_gene,abundance,CDR3aa,CDR3nt
TRBV25-1,15,TRBJ2-3,TRBD1,-,CASSERTGFTDTQYF,TGTGCCAGCAGTGAAAGGACAGGTTTCACAGATACGCAGTATTTT
TRBV3-1/TRBV3-2,15,TRBJ2-2,-,-,CASSLGDGNTGELFF,TGTGCCAGCAGCCTGGGGGACGGTAACACCGGGGAGCTGTTTTTT
TRBV15,15,TRBJ1-4,-,once,CATSRDSQVGEKLFF,TGTGCCACCAGCAGAGATTCGCAGGTTGGAGAAAAACTGTTTTTT
TRBV5-1,13,TRBJ1-2,-,-,CASSLGDGYGYTF,TGCGCCAGCAGCTTGGGAGACGGTTATGGCTACACCTTC
TRBV27,14,TRBJ2-3,-,few,CASSLTDSKDTQYF,TGTGCCAGCAGTTTAACAGACTCCAAAGATACGCAGTATTTT
TRBV5-1,11,TRBJ1-1,-,few,CASRQNTEAFF,TGCGCCAGCAGGCAGAACACTGAAGCTTTCTTT
TRBV6-5,13,TRBJ1-5,-,-,CASSYSNNQPQHF,TGTGCCAGCAGTTACTCGAACAATCAGCCCCAGCATTTT
TRBV7-8,15,TRBJ1-1,-,-,CASSEVTGWDTEAFF,TGTGCCAGCAGCGAAGTCACAGGGTGGGACACTGAAGCTTTCTTT
TRBV5-6,17,TRBJ2-1,TRBD2,-,CASSLRGLAGSYNEQFF,TGTGCCAGCAGCCTTCGGGGACTAGCGGGGTCCTACAATGAGCAGTTCTTC
TRBV2,15,TRBJ2-1,TRBD2,-,CASSDLGRLEDEQFF,TGTGCCAGCAGTGACCTCGGGAGGCTTGAAGATGAGCAGTTCTTC
TRBV2,16,TRBJ2-5,TRBD2,-,CASSATSGRIQETQYF,TGTGCCAGCAGTGCTACTAGCGGGAGGATCCAAGAGACCCAGTACTTC
TRBV6-5,13,TRBJ2-7,-,-,CASNSGVANEQYF,TGTGCCAGCAATTCCGGGGTTGCGAACGAGCAGTACTTC
TRBV5-1,14,TRBJ1-5,TRBD1,-,CASSLGGGNQPQHF,TGCGCCAGCAGCCTAGGGGGCGGTAATCAGCCCCAGCATTTT
TRBV4-1,19,TRBJ2-1,TRBD2,-,CASSPLGLAGGGSYNEQFF,TGCGCCAGCAGCCCATTGGGACTAGCGGGGGGCGGCTCCTACAATGAGCAGTTCTTC
TRBV28,13,TRBJ2-7,TRBD2,-,CASRFGTSDEQYF,TGTGCCAGCAGATTCGGGACTAGCGACGAGCAGTACTTC
TRBV3-1/TRBV3-2,14,TRBJ1-6,-,once,CASSQGSWDSPLHF,TGTGCCAGCAGCCAAGGGAGCTGGGATTCACCCCTCCACTTT
TRBV28,11,TRBJ2-3,-,-,CASSLRDTQYF,TGTGCCAGCAGTTTACGGGATACGCAGTATTTT
TRBV9,18,TRBJ2-3,-,-,CASSARGGGPPSTDTQYF,TGTGCCAGCAGCGCTCGAGGGGGAGGGCCCCCTAGCACAGATACGCAGTATTTT
TRBV2,15,TRBJ2-3,TRBD2,-,CASSASRGGRDTQYF,TGTGCCAGCAGTGCCTCGCGGGGCGGGAGAGATACGCAGTATTTT
TRBV5-5,18,TRBJ2-2,TRBD1,-,CASSLAVDDRAGTGELFF,TGTGCCAGCAGCTTGGCGGTTGATGACAGGGCAGGCACCGGGGAGCTGTTTTTT
TRBV27,14,TRBJ2-7,-,-,CASSLTAASYEQYF,TGTGCCAGCAGTTTAACGGCCGCGAGTTACGAGCAGTACTTC
TRBV9,14,TRBJ2-7,TRBD1,-,CASSPGQGNYEQYF,TGTGCCAGCAGCCCCGGACAGGGGAACTACGAGCAGTACTTC
TRBV3-1/TRBV3-2,15,TRBJ2-3,TRBD2,-,CASSQELARSDTQYF,TGTGCCAGCAGCCAAGAACTAGCGAGGTCAGATACGCAGTATTTT
TRBV10-1,11,TRBJ2-2,-,-,CASSGGGELFF,TGCGCCAGCAGTGGCGGCGGGGAGCTGTTTTTT
TRBV5-1,15,TRBJ2-1,TRBD2,-,CASSTSGSSYNEQFF,TGCGCCAGCAGCACTAGCGGAAGCTCCTACAATGAGCAGTTCTTC
TRBV7-7,16,TRBJ2-1,TRBD2,-,CASSLAGGLAYNEQFF,TGTGCCAGCAGCTTAGCGGGGGGACTAGCCTACAATGAGCAGTTCTTC
TRBV5-6,14,TRBJ1-5,-,-,CASSLTTKNQPQHF,TGTGCCAGCAGCTTGACGACCAAAAATCAGCCCCAGCATTTT
TRBV11-2,16,TRBJ2-3,TRBD1,-,CASSLETGELGDTQYF,TGTGCCAGCAGCTTAGAGACAGGGGAGTTAGGAGATACGCAGTATTTT
TRBV24-1,16,TRBJ2-5,-,-,CATSDPRARGKETQYF,TGTGCCACCAGTGATCCCCGGGCAAGGGGAAAAGAGACCCAGTACTTC
TRBV6-5,15,TRBJ2-1,TRBD2,-,CASSITGGGYNEQFF,TGTGCCAGCAGTATCACGGGAGGCGGGTACAATGAGCAGTTCTTC
TRBV5-4,15,TRBJ2-2,-,-,CASSLEGGGTGELFF,TGTGCCAGCAGCTTGGAAGGGGGTGGTACCGGGGAGCTGTTTTTT
TRBV28,15,TRBJ2-7,-,-,CASSFYRVSSYEQYF,TGTGCCAGCAGTTTTTACAGGGTCAGCTCCTACGAGCAGTACTTC
TRBV18,13,TRBJ2-7,-,-,CASSQSRDVEQYF,TGTGCCAGCTCACAGTCCCGCGATGTAGAGCAGTACTTC
TRBV28,13,TRBJ2-5,TRBD1,few,CASSFGTEETQYF,TGTGCCAGCAGTTTCGGGACAGAAGAGACCCAGTACTTC
TRBV7-8,16,TRBJ2-3,TRBD1,few,CASSFRTGDFTDTQYF,TGTGCCAGCAGCTTTCGGACAGGAGACTTCACAGATACGCAGTATTTT
TRBV5-4,15,TRBJ2-7,-,many,CASSLAGGTPYEQYF,TGTGCCAGCAGCTTGGCCGGAGGTACACCCTACGAGCAGTACTTC
TRBV19,16,TRBJ2-7,-,-,CASSIRGAPSSYEQYF,TGTGCCAGTAGTATCCGAGGGGCGCCGAGCTCCTACGAGCAGTACTTC
TRBV2,12,TRBJ2-7,-,-,CASQKLGAEQYF,TGTGCCAGCCAGAAACTTGGGGCCGAGCAGTACTTC
TRBV7-9,14,TRBJ2-7,-,-,CASSAGPRDYEQYF,TGTGCCAGCAGCGCGGGTCCTCGGGACTACGAGCAGTACTTC
TRBV7-6,18,TRBJ2-5,TRBD1,-,CASSPGQGILFSVGGGYF,TGTGCCAGCAGCCCGGGACAGGGTATTCTGTTCTCTGTTGGAGGGGGGTACTTC